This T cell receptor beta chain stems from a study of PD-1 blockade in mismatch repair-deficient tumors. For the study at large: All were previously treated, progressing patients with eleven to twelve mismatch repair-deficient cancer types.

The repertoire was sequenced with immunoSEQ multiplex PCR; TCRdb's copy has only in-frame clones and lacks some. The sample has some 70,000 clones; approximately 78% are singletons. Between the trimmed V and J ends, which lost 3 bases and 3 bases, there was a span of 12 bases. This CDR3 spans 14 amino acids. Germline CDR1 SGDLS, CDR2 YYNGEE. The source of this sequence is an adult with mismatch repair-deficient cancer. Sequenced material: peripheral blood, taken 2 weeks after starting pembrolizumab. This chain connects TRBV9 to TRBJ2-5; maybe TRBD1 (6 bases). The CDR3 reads CASSASGQKETQYF. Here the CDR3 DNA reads TGTGCCAGCAGCGCCTCCGGACAGAAAGAGACCCAGTACTTC.